The rows below give T cell receptor beta chains drawn from one sample of a study of monozygotic twins with inflammatory bowel disease. TCRdb reanalyzed the 5' RACE reads and collapses them to one entry per CDR3 protein, without DNA. The sample has more than 300,000 distinct CDR3 sequences, and its top ten clones hold 2% to 3%. Sample: blood. The origin of the receptors is a human donor with ulcerative colitis or Crohn's disease, or a healthy co-twin of an affected twin (not recorded which). CDR3s include the opening cysteine and the closing phenylalanine or tryptophan.

v_call	j_call	cdr3_aa
TRBV5-4	TRBJ2-5	CASSSQGDETQYF
TRBV5-4	TRBJ2-2	CASSWGDKNTGELFF
TRBV11-2	TRBJ2-7	CASSLVVRGGLNSYEQYF
TRBV4-1	TRBJ2-2	CASSQDPSRELFF
TRBV9	TRBJ2-2	CASKGQEGTGELFF
TRBV19	TRBJ2-4	CASSPLRGNIQYF
TRBV5-1	TRBJ2-7	CASSPGTGVPYEQYF
TRBV5-1	TRBJ2-1	CASSPDGTSPMTDNEQFF
TRBV6-2/TRBV6-3	TRBJ1-5	CASSLIADEPQHF
TRBV5-1	TRBJ1-1	CASSLGPMNTEAFF
TRBV19	TRBJ1-2	CASSIQGRYGYTF
TRBV5-1	TRBJ1-6	CASSFSGSSSYNSPLHF
TRBV3-1	TRBJ2-5	CASSRGNQETQYF
TRBV20-1	TRBJ2-3	CSAQDPGADTQYF
TRBV20-1	TRBJ2-7	CSARDRKEGVYEQYF
TRBV7-2	TRBJ2-2	CASSLAGANTGELFF
TRBV4-1	TRBJ2-1	CASSLGSRNEQFF
TRBV19	TRBJ2-3	CASSTGSFLGDTQYF
TRBV7-2	TRBJ1-6	CASSKTGFGNSPLHF
TRBV30	TRBJ1-1	CAWSVDPGAASEAFF
TRBV27	TRBJ2-1	CASSQLYNEQFF
TRBV9	TRBJ2-7	CASSRGLAFDEQYF
TRBV6-5	TRBJ1-4	CASSYSLRVTNEKLFF
TRBV30	TRBJ1-3	CAWSPGWAGNTIYF